The subject of this entry is one TCR beta chain. Its antigen remains undetermined. Per-base qualities were not stored, and no clone one base away is much larger. Whole blood was collected in K2EDTA tubes by collaborating institutions according to the institutions' own protocols. For TCRbeta analysis, collaborators shipped samples as frozen whole blood, isolated PBMCs, or DNA extracted from either of those sample types. This specimen belongs to a study of blood T cell repertoires in COVID-19 (dated by TCRdb to the early 2020s). Study-wide context: Samples from collaborators originated in the United States, Italy and Spain and spanned both the acute and convalescent phases of COVID-19. The prospective study material was composed of cDNA or gDNA derived from T cells, B-cell-depleted T cells, or PBMCs. A de-identified subject ID, COVID-19 status, age in years and sex were almost always included in the sample metadata. A freely available public database, intended as a resource for researchers studying the immune response to SARS-CoV-2, is where the repertoires were released. Where available, HLA class I and class II types were obtained from metadata supplied by the sample provider rather than from assay-based typing. Subjects who had been exposed to COVID-19, were actively infected with it, or had recovered from it provided the deeply sampled blood TCRbeta repertoires that made up the dataset. Samples were obtained from the ongoing ImmuneRACE study (first 160 participants) and from about 1,300 subjects provided by 6 global collaborators.

The germline V gene (reference sequence) sets CDR1 to MNHEY and CDR2 to SMNVEV. The germline ends are 16 bases apart after V is trimmed by 5 bases and J by 6 bases. The CDR3 covers 15 residues, taking in both the cysteine and the phenylalanine. The only DNA kept is the CDR3, 45 bases in frame from the first base. The immunoSEQ Assay, a bias-controlled multiplex PCR, was used to amplify TCRbeta CDR3 regions from genomic DNA. The authors processed their data as follows. The number of nucleated cells in each sample was estimated by amplification of reference gene primers within the assay. Sequence reads were collapsed and filtered to measure the absolute abundance of every unique TCRbeta CDR3 rearrangement. Productive Simpson clonality was computed per sample as the square root of Simpson's diversity index over productive rearrangements. This is the immuneACCESS table as TCRdb keeps it, with only in-frame sequences that have V and J called. A part of the clones is gone; compared with another copy, unresolved V genes explain less than half, and the rest is unexplained. D and trimming come from the DNA, and the V and J calls and clone size come from that table. The sample has under 250,000 clones on record, around 81% of them singletons. Jointly, the top ten make up less than 5.5% of the sample.

What the study reported, not specific to this receptor: How much clinical and demographic metadata was included differed by source and by participant, and the metadata was provided uncurated.

The rearranged chain carries TRBV27 and TRBJ2-2, with a tentative D gene TRBD1 over 5 matching bases. The clonotype originates from a man between 50 and 59 years old with active or convalescent COVID-19. The material sequenced was peripheral blood. Read as DNA, the sequence is TGTGCCAGCAGTCCAGGCAGGGTTTATGCCGGGGAGCTGTTTTTT. Translated, this gives CASSPGRVYAGELFF.